Presented here are 11 T cell receptor beta chains from one specimen sequenced in a study of T cell responses to AZD1222 COVID-19 vaccine. The method was immunoSEQ multiplex PCR; TCRdb's version includes in-frame clones alone and lacks a portion of them. The sample has some 88,000 clones, about 91% seen once. This material consisted of peripheral blood, taken on day 0 of AZD1222 vaccination. All receptors derive from an adult in good health.

Comments on this clone: Other DNA sequences in this sample translate to the same CDR3. This rearrangement joins TRBV4-1 to TRBJ2-5; the D is unclear. The germline V gene has CDR1 MGHRA and CDR2 YSYEKL. CDR3 length: 12 residues. The germline V and J ends were trimmed by 0 bases and 5 bases, with 4 bases remaining between them. The CDR3 here is CASSQEGETQYF. CDR3 in DNA: TGCGCCAGCAGCCAAGAGGGCGAGACCCAGTACTTC.

The genes are TRBV7-3 and TRBJ2-5; possible D gene TRBD2, 6 bases. Trimming left V 6 bases short and J 7 bases short, with 15 bases between. This CDR3 has 13 amino acids. The germline V gene encodes CDR1 SGHTA and CDR2 FQGTGA. DNA for the CDR3: TGTGCCAGCAGTCTGTCTGAGGGAGGGACCCAGTACTTC. This encodes CASSLSEGGTQYF.

The V call is TRBV6-5, the J call TRBJ2-1, with 13 bases identical to TRBD2. CDR1 is MNHEY, CDR2 SVGAGI, per germline. With 6 bases clipped from V and 9 bases from J, the junction kept 5 bases outside the gene matches. This CDR3 is 14 amino acids long. The CDR3 DNA reads TGTGCCAGCAGACTAGCGGGAGGGCCGGTTGAGCAGTTCTTC. It yields the protein CASRLAGGPVEQFF.

The chain combines TRBV19 with TRBJ1-6, with D possibly matching TRBD1 (5 bases). CDR1 LNHDA and CDR2 SQIVND come from the germline V gene (reference sequence). V dropped 7 bases and J dropped 15 bases, with 19 bases sitting between them. This CDR3 region has 13 residues. CDR3 sequence (DNA): TGTGCCAGTAACCCTACGGGGTCCGACAGCCTCCACTTT. Its translation is CASNPTGSDSLHF.

The genes are TRBV28 and TRBJ1-1, with D unclear. The germline gives CDR1 MDHEN, CDR2 SYDVKM. With 7 bases removed from V and 0 bases from J, the gap between germline ends came to 12 bases. This CDR3 has 14 amino acids. The CDR3 protein is CASKTLSMNTEAFF. CDR3 bases: TGTGCCAGCAAAACTCTGAGTATGAACACTGAAGCTTTCTTT.

The table lists this clone with a count of one. The J gene is TRBJ1-6, the V gene TRBV30; weak D call: TRBD1 (6 bases). CDR3 length: 15 residues. Germline CDR1 GTSNPN, CDR2 SVGIG (reference sequence). Trimming cost V 3 bases and J 8 bases, with 17 bases left between them. In nucleotides, the CDR3 is TGTGCCTGGAGGGATACACAGGGAATCGATTCACCCCTCCACTTT. This sequence encodes CAWRDTQGIDSPLHF. Full variable domain (remainder filled in from reference TRBV30 and TRBJ1-6): SQTIHQWPATLVQPVGSPLSLECTVEGTSNPNLYWYRQAAGRGLQLLFYSVGIGQISSEVPQNLSASRPQDRQFILSSKKLLLSDSGFYLCAWRDTQGIDSPLHFGNGTRLTVT.

V usage is TRBV25-1 and J usage is TRBJ2-2; D might be TRBD2 (5 bases). The germline gives CDR1 MGHDK, CDR2 SYGVNS. V lost 6 bases, J lost 5 bases, and 19 bases lay in between. The CDR3 loop spans 16 amino acids. DNA for the CDR3: TGTGCCAGCAGAGATACTAGTTATGGGTGGACCGGGGAGCTGTTTTTT. As protein: CASRDTSYGWTGELFF.

V and J are TRBV28 and TRBJ2-7; D assignment may be TRBD1 or TRBD2 (5 bases each). V was cut by 4 bases and J by 7 bases, with 20 bases left in between. Per the germline V gene, CDR1 is MDHEN and CDR2 is SYDVKM. The CDR3 is made up of 15 amino acids. Written as DNA, the CDR3 is TGTGCCAGCAGTTCTCCCGGGGCTGCCGAAGGGGAGCAGTACTTC. Translated, it gives CASSSPGAAEGEQYF.

The chain links TRBV5-4 to TRBJ1-3, with a possible D match to TRBD1 (6 bases). The CDR3 covers 16 residues. Germline lookup yields CDR1 SGHNT and CDR2 YYREEE (reference sequence). Deletions cut 0 bases from V and 0 bases from J, with 10 bases between. The CDR3 bases are TGTGCCAGCAGCTTGGGGACAGTACTCTCTGGAAACACCATATATTTT. This encodes CASSLGTVLSGNTIYF.

The chain uses TRBV5-1 and TRBJ2-2; TRBD2 is a possible D gene (6 bases). Germline values: CDR1 SGHRS, CDR2 YFSETQ. V was shortened by 8 bases and J by 1 base, with 12 bases between the two germline ends. The length of the CDR3 is 14 residues. Here the CDR3 reads CASRESGNTGELFF. Here the CDR3 DNA reads TGCGCCAGTCGGGAGAGTGGGAACACCGGGGAGCTGTTTTTT.

This chain links TRBV28 with TRBJ2-7, with 11 bases aligning to TRBD2. CDR3 length equals 15 residues. From germline, CDR1 is MDHEN and CDR2 SYDVKM. V gave up 1 base and J gave up 5 bases; unmatched junction bases: 4. CDR3 sequence: CASSLSSGGSNEQYF. The CDR3 DNA sequence: TGTGCCAGCAGTTTATCTAGCGGGGGGAGCAACGAGCAGTACTTC. Together with reference TRBV28 and TRBJ2-7, the CDR3 gives the full variable domain: DVKVTQSSRYLVKRTGEKVFLECVQDMDHENMFWYRQDPGLGLRLIYFSYDVKMKEKGDIPEGYSVSREKKERFSLILESASTNQTSMYLCASSLSSGGSNEQYFGPGTRLTVT.